The TCR beta chain under discussion was sequenced for a study of shared clonotypes between healthy human individuals (TCRdb year 2020). For the wider study: The cohort included three men and a couple of women between 18 and 49 years of age. To increase sequencing depth and limit assay-specific biases, different laboratories used diverse techniques to prepare libraries and sequence TCR repertoires. To estimate repertoire size and how much clonotypes are shared between individuals, the study performed deep sequencing of blood TCR repertoires from five healthy adults. Leukapheresis yielded between about 0.9 and 10 billion PBMCs per donor. For each donor, three plates each were used for CD4 naive and CD4 memory, two plates were used for CD8 naive, and one plate was used for CD8 memory.

Overall study results and their limits: Higher generation probabilities were observed for clonotypes shared by all four sorted-subset donors than for non-shared clonotypes. Sampling was restricted to blood, and TCR repertoires in tissues likely differ from the TCR repertoires found in blood. Larger estimated clonotype richness was generally found for naive subsets than for memory subsets. Pairwise subsampling indicated that sequencing depth was expected to affect the degree of clonotype sharing among donors. Incomplete sequencing was indicated by rarefaction of sorted-subset datasets, despite the large sequencing depth. Across four donors, 4.5% to 6.5% of naive CD4, around 3.3% of naive CD8, 2.3% of memory CD4, and about 0.4% of memory CD8 clonotypes were shared. Because the study included only a small number of donors, the genetic and exposure-history diversity represented was limited.

CD8 naive samples were CD45RO-negative cells positively selected for CCR7, giving a CD45RA+CCR7+ population that excluded TemRA cells. Healthy HIV-negative adults with no recently reported acute infections or vaccinations were included as donors. Only Caucasian adults living in Nashville, Tennessee, USA were represented among the donors. Blood was obtained by leukapheresis, after which PBMCs were separated by Ficoll-Histopaque density gradient centrifugation and cryopreserved in liquid nitrogen vapor phase. Purity and quantity of every magnetically sorted T cell population were checked by analytical flow cytometry. From each sorted fraction, genomic DNA was isolated and quantified by UV absorbance on a Nanodrop 2000c. TCR CDR3 regions were amplified from genomic DNA by multiplex PCR using the deep immunoSEQ assay. Genomic DNA extracted from each cell subset was distributed evenly over all wells of several immunoSEQ 96-well plates, and each plate served as one replicate. For sorted subsets, about 220 ng of genomic DNA, equivalent to roughly 33,000 T cell genomes, went into each replicate PCR. Purified libraries were measured with a Qubit 3.0 fluorometer, size-checked on a Bioanalyzer 2100, and measured again with the KAPA Library Quantification kit. Each immunoSEQ 96-well plate was sequenced on its own single-read 150-cycle Illumina NextSeq 550 flow cell. In the source study's methods: Because only junctional sequences without quality scores were contained in the immunoSEQ output, filtering matching that applied to full-length reads could not be performed. Sequences were annotated with PyIR, a Python wrapper for IgBLAST v1.9, using IMGT germline references to assign V/J genes and CDR3. Reads with weak V/J assignments (E-value above 1e-6), missing CDR3, stop codons, out-of-frame junctions, or ambiguous translated residues were removed. V3J clonotypes were defined as sequences sharing an identical inferred V gene, J gene, and CDR3 amino acid sequence. To compute the percentage overlap between repertoires, the number of shared unique clonotypes was divided by the size of the smaller repertoire. Repertoire richness was assessed with RTK rarefaction, the Chao1 estimator, and Recon v2.1 estimates of unobserved clonotypes. For all TCRbeta clonotypes obtained by the gDNA method from a few donors, generation probabilities were computed with OLGA. Here the immuneACCESS table is served through TCRdb, limited to in-frame sequences with V and J called. Missing clones are a known gap in these copies; in checked studies unresolved V genes cover under half, and the rest lacks a known reason. V, J and clone size were drawn from that table, and D and trimming were deduced from the DNA. The sample table records about 1,900,000 clones; approximately 95% of these occur just once. Of the sample, around 1.2% is held by the ten largest clones.

About this clone: Its antigen has not been determined. Nothing much larger sits one base from this clone, and base qualities are not available.

From the germline V gene (reference sequence), CDR1 is GTSNPN and CDR2 is SVGIG. The CDR3 sequence holds 12 residues, the cysteine and phenylalanine included. Solely the CDR3 DNA is kept, with 36 bases framed from the first base. Trimming at the junction amounts to 4 bases on V and 6 bases on J, and the germline ends lie 10 bases apart. This TCR derives from a man between 18 and 35 years old in good health. The sequence joins TRBV30 to TRBJ2-1; TRBD1 could be the D gene, as 5 bases match. Material for sequencing was naive CD8+ T cells sorted from blood. The sample's cell subset or site label is to be understood as: CD45RA+CCR7+. The bases read TGTGCCTGGAATTCAGGGTTCAATGAGCAGTTCTTC. Its translation is CAWNSGFNEQFF.